The next 29 T cell receptor beta chains were all read from a single sample in a study of T cell clusters in autoimmune cytopenias. Tens of thousands of genome equivalents of blood DNA were amplified for TRB. One tube held mixed TRB-A and TRB-B primer pools for touch-down PCR. Reprocessing the multiplex PCR reads, TCRdb reports a single entry for every CDR3 protein and omits DNA. The sample shows 10,000 to 11,000 distinct CDR3 sequences, and around 33% sits with its ten largest clones. The sample was also linked to a second study, of T cell repertoires in aging, cancer and after chemotherapy.

Sequencing was performed on peripheral blood. Source of these receptors: a human donor in good health.

This chain connects TRBV19 to TRBJ2-2; the D gene TCRdb calls, TRBD1, cannot be checked with no DNA. The length of the CDR3 is 13 residues. Germline V gives CDR1 LNHDA, CDR2 SQIVND (reference sequence). The CDR3 loop reads CASRAGNTGELFF.

The chain uses TRBV5-4 and TRBJ2-7; the TCRdb D gene call, TRBD2, has no DNA to confirm it. Germline loops: CDR1 SGHNT, CDR2 YYREEE (reference sequence). CDR3 length: 17 amino acids. CDR3 region: CASSSNPGTSAPYEQYF.

V and J are TRBV5-4 and TRBJ1-2. CDR3 length: 12 residues. Per the germline V gene, CDR1 is SGHNT and CDR2 is YYREEE (reference sequence). The CDR3 loop is CASSQGQMGYTF.

The J gene is TRBJ2-1, the V gene TRBV6-5; TCRdb's D call, TRBD2, is unchecked because there is no DNA. Germline loops: CDR1 MNHEY, CDR2 SVGAGI. The CDR3 contains 16 residues. CDR3 sequence: CASSRPWVSGGSEQFF.

The chain links TRBV7-6 to TRBJ2-2; TCRdb's assignment of TRBD1 cannot be checked, as there is no DNA. CDR3 length: 19 residues. CDR1 is SGHVS and CDR2 is FNYEAQ in the germline V gene. The CDR3 loop is CASSYPGDPGDSNTGELFF.

The chain combines TRBV6-6 with TRBJ2-3; TCRdb proposes TRBD1, but this gene call is untestable without DNA. The length of the CDR3 is 16 residues. From germline, CDR1 is MNHNY and CDR2 SVGAGI (reference sequence). CDR3 protein: CASTGTGIGVTDTQYF.

The genes are TRBV6-4 and TRBJ1-1. This CDR3 region has 13 residues. Germline loops: CDR1 MRHNA, CDR2 SNTAGT. CDR3 amino acids: CASSEKDNTEAFF.

V gene TRBV27 combines with J gene TRBJ2-5; as DNA is missing, the TRBD1 call by TCRdb cannot be tested. There are 13 residues in the CDR3. The germline V gene has CDR1 MNHEY and CDR2 SMNVEV (reference sequence). CDR3 sequence reads: CASSPPWEETQYF.

The gene calls are TRBV19 and TRBJ2-5; TCRdb's D call of TRBD1 is untestable without DNA. The CDR3 is made up of 15 amino acids. CDR1 is LNHDA and CDR2 is SQIVND in the germline V gene (reference sequence). CDR3 protein: CASKGMGAYQETQYF. Based on the CDR3 plus reference TRBV19 and TRBJ2-5, the full variable domain is DGGITQSPKYLFRKEGQNVTLSCEQNLNHDAMYWYRQDPGQGLRLIYYSQIVNDFQKGDIAEGYSVSREKKESFPLTVTSAQKNPTAFYLCASKGMGAYQETQYFGPGTRLLVL.

The V gene is TRBV6-1, the J gene TRBJ2-3; the D call from TCRdb, TRBD2, cannot be confirmed without DNA. Per germline, CDR1 MNHNS and CDR2 SASEGT. The CDR3 sequence is 12 residues long. The CDR3 is CASSGPEDTQYF.

The chain couples TRBV29-1 to TRBJ2-7; the TCRdb call, TRBD1, lacks DNA for checking. CDR1 and CDR2 (germline): SQVTM, ANQGSEA. This CDR3 has 15 residues. Here the CDR3 reads CSVDTGTGDVQEQYF.

V is TRBV27 and J is TRBJ2-7; TCRdb gives TRBD2 as the D gene, but with no DNA this cannot be confirmed. In germline, CDR1 is MNHEY, CDR2 SMNVEV (reference sequence). This CDR3 region has 15 residues. This chain's CDR3 is CASREGLADSYEQYF.

V and J are TRBV4-2 and TRBJ2-1. The germline CDR1 and CDR2 sequences are LGHNA and YNFKEQ. This CDR3 is built from 19 residues. This chain's CDR3 is CASSQDIDRRSYSYNEQFF.

The rearrangement joins TRBV6-5 to TRBJ2-3; there is no DNA to check the TCRdb D call of TRBD1. The CDR3 covers 15 residues. Germline V gives CDR1 MNHEY, CDR2 SVGAGI. CDR3 sequence: CASTPGRGAGDTQYF.

The V call is TRBV18, the J call TRBJ1-3; TCRdb selects TRBD1, and the lack of DNA leaves this call unchecked. The CDR3 runs 16 residues. Germline CDR1 and CDR2: KGHSH and LQKENI. The CDR3 is CASSPRTGRTGNTIYF.

CDR3 sequence: CASSPGQGSTGELFF. The rearrangement uses TRBV18 and TRBJ2-2; the D call from TCRdb, TRBD1, cannot be confirmed without DNA. Germline lookup yields CDR1 KGHSH and CDR2 LQKENI. This CDR3 has 15 residues.

The CDR3 loop is CAISEGQGIGGYTF. The V and J genes are TRBV10-3 and TRBJ1-2; TCRdb selects TRBD1, and the lack of DNA leaves this call unchecked. Germline loops: CDR1 ENHRY, CDR2 SYGVKD. The CDR3 is made up of 14 amino acids.

Its frequency marks this clonotype as medium-sized (0.01 to 0.1%). The chain is built from TRBV10-3 and TRBJ2-3; the D call of TRBD1 rests on TCRdb alone, since no DNA is present to check it. Germline V CDR1 and CDR2: ENHRY, SYGVKD. The CDR3 runs 14 residues. This CDR3 reads CAISGGDPADTQYF.

This chain connects TRBV18 to TRBJ2-3. The germline CDR1 and CDR2 sequences are KGHSH and LQKENI. The CDR3 is made up of 13 amino acids. The CDR3 sequence: CASSPEGPDTQYF. Full variable domain (rest looked up from reference TRBV18 and TRBJ2-3): NAGVMQNPRHLVRRRGQEARLRCSPMKGHSHVYWYRQLPEEGLKFMVYLQKENIIDESGMPKERFSAEFPKEGPSILRIQQVVRGDSAAYFCASSPEGPDTQYFGPGTRLTVL.

V is TRBV7-9 and J is TRBJ1-5; TCRdb indicates TRBD1, and absent DNA this call remains unverified. CDR1 is SEHNR, CDR2 FQNEAQ, per germline (reference sequence). There are 15 residues in the CDR3. The CDR3: CASSSTGAYNQPQHF.

This clonotype is deemed medium-sized by its frequency. This chain uses TRBV30 with TRBJ2-2. Germline V gene data show CDR1 as GTSNPN and CDR2 as SVGIG (reference sequence). The CDR3 has 13 residues. CDR3 residues: CAWSHGNTGELFF.

V usage is TRBV10-3 and J usage is TRBJ2-3; TCRdb's assignment of TRBD1 cannot be checked, as there is no DNA. This CDR3 spans 15 amino acids. Germline CDR1 is ENHRY and CDR2 is SYGVKD. The CDR3 is CAISAGLSYRDTQYF.

The J gene is TRBJ2-2, the V gene TRBV5-6; as DNA is missing, the TRBD2 call by TCRdb cannot be tested. CDR1 is SGHDT, CDR2 YYEEEE, per germline. This CDR3 has 15 residues. The CDR3 loop reads CASRRVRYSTGELFF.

The V gene is TRBV6-2 or TRBV6-3, the J gene TRBJ2-1. The CDR3 has 16 residues. CDR1 and CDR2 from the germline V gene are MNHEY and SVGEGT. CDR3 in amino acids: CASSYSVGASYNEQFF.

This clonotype registers medium-sized (0.01 to 0.1%) by frequency. The J gene is TRBJ1-4, the V gene TRBV28. CDR1 is MDHEN and CDR2 is SYDVKM in the germline V gene. The CDR3 contains 15 residues. CDR3 protein: CASSLYTATNEKLFF.

The gene calls are TRBV6-5 and TRBJ1-1; TCRdb's D call, TRBD1, is unchecked because there is no DNA. Germline V CDR1 and CDR2: MNHEY, SVGAGI. The length of the CDR3 is 15 residues. CDR3 residues: CASSKVQGRNTEAFF.

The V call is TRBV27, the J call TRBJ2-3; TCRdb returns TRBD1, unconfirmable since there is no DNA. The germline gives CDR1 MNHEY, CDR2 SMNVEV (reference sequence). This CDR3 has 15 amino acids. The CDR3 protein is CASSSPASGTDTQYF.

This rearrangement joins TRBV6-5 to TRBJ1-6; there is no DNA to check the TCRdb D call of TRBD1. The CDR3 is made up of 14 amino acids. Germline lookup yields CDR1 MNHEY and CDR2 SVGAGI. CDR3 residues: CASSADRTGSPLHF.

V gene TRBV27 combines with J gene TRBJ2-1; absent DNA, TCRdb's TRBD2 call cannot be checked. Germline CDR1 and CDR2: MNHEY and SMNVEV (reference sequence). The CDR3 spans 15 residues. The chain's CDR3 is CASSRDSAQDNEQFF.